The 21 T cell receptor beta chains below come from one sample, sequenced in a study of response to subunit inactivated influenza vaccine. TCRdb processed the RT-PCR reads anew with MiXCR; each CDR3 protein has one entry. The sample contains fewer than 650,000 distinct CDR3 sequences, approximately 13% of which appear only once. Here the sequenced sample was PBMCs from blood, taken around seven weeks after vaccination. The receptor source for this set is a man in his fifties or sixties who received an inactivated influenza vaccine.

The J gene is TRBJ1-1, the V gene TRBV29-1; a possible D gene is TRBD1 (6 bases). The ends were cut back, 2 bases at V and 4 bases at J, with 14 bases in the middle. CDR3 length equals 14 residues. The germline gives CDR1 SQVTM, CDR2 ANQGSEA. CDR3 loop: CSVEKQGLGTEAFF. The DNA of the CDR3 is TGCAGCGTTGAAAAACAGGGTTTAGGCACTGAAGCTTTCTTT. The full variable domain, with the rest looked up from reference TRBV29-1 and TRBJ1-1, is SAVISQKPSRDICQRGTSLTIQCQVDSQVTMMFWYRQQPGQSLTLIATANQGSEATYESGFVIDKFPISRPNLTFSTLTVSNMSPEDSSIYLCSVEKQGLGTEAFFGQGTRLTVV.

This clonotype was recorded a few times. The rearrangement joins TRBV20-1 to TRBJ2-5, with D perhaps TRBD2 (5 bases). CDR3 size: 14 residues. The germline V gene has CDR1 DFQATT and CDR2 SNEGSKA (reference sequence). Trimming pared 2 bases from V and 5 bases from J, leaving 15 bases between. The CDR3 DNA is TGCAGTGCTAGAAAGGCGGGTGGCAGGGAGACCCAGTACTTC. Protein sequence: CSARKAGGRETQYF.

This clonotype was seen a handful of times. A junction end diverges from the germline sequence, so it may reflect a read error. The V gene is TRBV24-1, the J gene TRBJ2-3, with D unresolved. This CDR3 has 12 residues. Germline V lookup: CDR1 KGHDR, CDR2 SFDVKD. CDR3 sequence: CAASAAGDTQYF. The CDR3 coding sequence is TGTGCCGCCAGCGCGGCTGGAGATACGCAGTATTTT.

V is TRBV6-1 and J is TRBJ1-1; 9 bases are shared with TRBD1. The CDR3 consists of 16 residues. Per the germline V gene, CDR1 is MNHNS and CDR2 is SASEGT. Trimming took 6 bases from V and 0 from J; bases not matched to a gene: 8. CDR3 residues: CASRTGGISMNTEAFF. CDR3 coding DNA: TGTGCCAGCAGAACAGGGGGCATTTCCATGAACACTGAAGCTTTCTTT.

This clonotype was recorded a few times. The chain joins TRBV10-3 to TRBJ2-3; 13 nucleotides line up with TRBD2. This CDR3 has 16 residues. The V segment lost 10 bases and the J segment 3 bases; nucleotides outside the gene matches: 10. Germline CDR1 reads ENHRY; CDR2 reads SYGVKD. The CDR3 DNA sequence: TGTGCCAGCAGACTAGCGGGAGGCGGGGGAACAGATACGCAGTATTTT. Its translation: CASRLAGGGGTDTQYF.

This clonotype turned up a few times. CDR3: CASGRDRGYGYTF. CDR3 DNA: TGTGCCAGCGGTAGGGACAGGGGCTATGGCTACACCTTC. The chain joins TRBV27 to TRBJ1-2; 10 bases match TRBD1. CDR3 length: 13 residues. V was pared by 8 bases and J by 4 bases, with 4 bases of the junction left unmatched. Germline values: CDR1 MNHEY, CDR2 SMNVEV (reference sequence).

This clonotype showed up just a few times. The gene calls are TRBV4-3 and TRBJ2-2, with D perhaps TRBD1 or TRBD2 (5 bases each). The CDR3 is made up of 16 amino acids. The ends were cut back, 1 base at V and 5 bases at J, with 14 bases in the middle. The germline gives CDR1 LGHNA, CDR2 YSLEER. The CDR3 protein is CASSQADTWGTGELFF. The CDR3 nucleotides read TGCGCCAGCAGCCAAGCGGACACCTGGGGGACCGGGGAGCTGTTTTTT.

The V gene is TRBV5-5, the J gene TRBJ2-2; maybe TRBD1 (5 bases). Germline-derived CDR1 and CDR2 are SGHKS and YYEKEE (reference sequence). The CDR3 is made up of 14 amino acids. V was clipped by 2 bases and J by 5 bases, with 10 bases between them. CDR3 protein: CASSFPRDTGELFF. The DNA of the CDR3 is TGTGCCAGCAGCTTCCCCAGGGATACCGGGGAGCTGTTTTTT.

The chain joins TRBV7-2 to TRBJ2-3; 8 bases line up with TRBD2. There are 14 residues in the CDR3. J was trimmed by 4 bases and V by 6 bases; bases with no gene match: 6. Germline-derived CDR1 and CDR2 are SGHTA and FQGNSA. The CDR3 is CASSYGGAADTQYF. The CDR3 coding sequence is TGTGCCAGCAGTTACGGGGGGGCCGCAGATACGCAGTATTTT.

The chain employs TRBV12-3 or TRBV12-4 and TRBJ2-7; possible D gene TRBD1, 6 bases. CDR3 length: 13 residues. The V end was cut by 6 bases, the J end by 4 bases, with 13 bases between. The CDR3 nucleotides read TGTGCCAGCAGCCCCACAGGGTTTTACGAGCAGTACTTC. Its translation is CASSPTGFYEQYF.

The chain uses TRBV10-3 and TRBJ2-3; TRBD1 might be the D (6 bases). Trimming took 9 bases from V and 2 from J, leaving 9 bases between them. The CDR3 totals 12 residues. CDR1 is ENHRY, CDR2 SYGVKD, per germline. CDR3 bases: TGTGCCATACGGGACAACACAGATACGCAGTATTTT. Encoded protein: CAIRDNTDTQYF.

The chain uses TRBV7-9 and TRBJ1-2, with TRBD1 matching 7 bases. With V trimmed by 5 bases and J by 7 bases, 4 bases remained unmatched. This CDR3 is built from 12 residues. Germline V lookup: CDR1 SEHNR, CDR2 FQNEAQ (reference sequence). The CDR3 DNA follows: TGTGCCAGCAGCCCGACAGGGATTGGCTACACCTTC. Translated, it gives CASSPTGIGYTF.

This chain joins TRBV20-1 and TRBJ2-5; maybe TRBD2 (6 bases). V lost 3 bases, J lost 5 bases, and 10 bases lay in between. This CDR3 has 12 residues. Per the germline V gene, CDR1 is DFQATT and CDR2 is SNEGSKA (reference sequence). The CDR3 loop is CSASMGRETQYF. DNA for the CDR3: TGCAGTGCTAGTATGGGGAGGGAGACCCAGTACTTC.

This clonotype was observed a few times. The chain employs TRBV12-3 or TRBV12-4 and TRBJ2-7; tentatively, D is TRBD1 (6 bases). The CDR3 totals 15 residues. Deletions cut 2 bases from V and 4 bases from J, with 15 bases between. CDR3 sequence: CASSLLLGAEYEQYF. The CDR3 DNA is TGTGCCAGCAGTTTACTGTTGGGGGCTGAATACGAGCAGTACTTC.

This clonotype was found a few times. The chain joins TRBV29-1 to TRBJ2-7; D possibly corresponds to TRBD2 (6 bases). CDR1 is SQVTM, CDR2 ANQGSEA, per germline. This CDR3 has 16 residues. V lost 1 base and J 6 bases, leaving 22 bases between the germline ends. The DNA for the CDR3 is TGCAGCGTTGAAGCGTTTGTGTATGGGCGTAGCGGCGAGCAGTACTTC. Translated, it gives CSVEAFVYGRSGEQYF.

V gene TRBV24-1 combines with J gene TRBJ1-1, with no clear D. The CDR3 length is 10 residues. Per germline, CDR1 KGHDR and CDR2 SFDVKD. V shed 5 bases and J shed 6 bases, with 3 bases lying between them. The DNA for the CDR3 is TGTGCCACCAGTGTACCTGAAGCTTTCTTT. Translated: CATSVPEAFF.

The chain links TRBV12-3 or TRBV12-4 to TRBJ1-5; D call uncertain. Trimming shortened V by 5 bases and J by 2 bases, and 10 bases separated the two germline ends. CDR3 size: 14 residues. This CDR3 reads CASSPESGNQPQHF. DNA for the CDR3: TGTGCCAGCAGTCCGGAATCGGGCAATCAGCCCCAGCATTTT.

The chain employs TRBV20-1 and TRBJ1-4; D gene ambiguous. This CDR3 comprises 17 residues. CDR1 and CDR2 (germline): DFQATT, SNEGSKA (reference sequence). Trimming shortened V by 0 bases and J by 0 bases, and 14 bases separated the two germline ends. Here the CDR3 reads CSARDRGWVATNEKLFF. In DNA form, the CDR3 reads TGCAGTGCTAGAGACCGGGGATGGGTTGCAACTAATGAAAAACTGTTTTTT.

This clonotype was seen more than once but under ten times. The chain carries TRBV6-6 and TRBJ2-7; D may be TRBD1 (5 bases). CDR1 and CDR2 from the germline V gene are MNHNY and SVGAGI (reference sequence). Trimming pared 6 bases from V and 2 bases from J, leaving 11 bases between. CDR3 length: 13 amino acids. CDR3 in DNA: TGTGCCAGCAGCCTGGACACTGCCTACGAGCAGTACTTC. The encoded protein is CASSLDTAYEQYF.

A few counts support this clonotype. This chain links TRBV5-1 with TRBJ2-7; TRBD1 is a possible D gene (6 bases). The CDR3 runs 14 residues. From germline, CDR1 is SGHRS and CDR2 YFSETQ. V lost 7 bases and J 7 bases, leaving 21 bases between the germline ends. CDR3 sequence: CASSAGDGFFEQYF. The CDR3 DNA follows: TGCGCCAGCTCCGCAGGGGACGGCTTTTTTGAGCAGTACTTC.

This clonotype turned up a few times. This chain connects TRBV5-1 to TRBJ2-5; no clear D. Trimming stripped 4 bases from V and 7 bases from J, with 17 bases between. The CDR3 runs 14 residues. Per germline, CDR1 SGHRS and CDR2 YFSETQ. For the CDR3, the DNA is TGCGCCAGCAGCCCCGCCCCTTCTGAAGGGACCCAGTACTTC. Its protein product is CASSPAPSEGTQYF.